The 32 T cell receptor beta chains below come from one sample, sequenced in a study of T-cell reconstitution after alpha-beta-depleted transplantation in children. The TCRbeta library incorporated unique molecular identifiers. TCRdb redid the calling of the PCR reads with MiXCR, one entry per CDR3 protein. The sample carries approximately 290,000 distinct CDR3 sequences, 9.5% to 13% recorded once. The source was peripheral blood, collected 180 days after TCRalphabeta/CD19-depleted stem cell transplant. Receptors originate from a male patient aged 2 to 10 who had a stem cell transplant for chronic granulomatous disease, so the T cells may come from the graft donor.

The rearrangement uses TRBV12-3 or TRBV12-4 and TRBJ2-5; 10 nucleotides line up with TRBD2. V dropped 6 bases and J dropped 4; count of bases not matched to a gene: 14. The CDR3 length is 17 residues. CDR3 DNA: TGTGCCAGCAGACCGTCCTCTCTAGCGGGAGTCGGAGAGACCCAGTACTTC. Its translation: CASRPSSLAGVGETQYF.

Details on this clonotype: A much larger clone differs from this one at a single base, so this may be a read error. The CDR3 DNA sequence: TGTGCCAGCAGTTTAGTATGGGACTATACCAATGAGCAGTTCTTC. It translates to CASSLVWDYTNEQFF. The chain combines TRBV28 with TRBJ2-1; TRBD2 agrees at 7 bases. The junction had 7 bases not matched to a gene; V was cut back by 2 bases and J by 6 bases. The CDR3 is made up of 15 amino acids. Germline V CDR1 and CDR2: MDHEN, SYDVKM.

This clonotype was found many times. The chain has TRBV29-1 and TRBJ2-3; a possible D gene is TRBD2 (6 bases). CDR3 length equals 13 residues. V lost 7 bases and J 3 bases, leaving 14 bases between the germline ends. CDR1 and CDR2 (germline): SQVTM, ANQGSEA. CDR3 sequence: CSGQLGGTDTQYF. DNA for the CDR3: TGCAGCGGACAATTGGGGGGTACAGATACGCAGTATTTT.

The table lists this clonotype with many counts. V and J are TRBV7-2 and TRBJ2-7; D possibly corresponds to TRBD1 (6 bases). Germline V lookup: CDR1 SGHTA, CDR2 FQGNSA. There are 16 residues in the CDR3. Trimming took off 4 bases at V and 4 bases at J, with 20 bases between the two ends. The CDR3 DNA is TGTGCCAGCAGCTCCTCCCCCGGGACAAACCTTTACGAGCAGTACTTC. It encodes CASSSSPGTNLYEQYF.

This clonotype has just a few counts. The chain employs TRBV14 and TRBJ1-2; D call uncertain. This CDR3 comprises 12 residues. V was shortened by 2 bases and J by 8 bases, with 9 bases between the two germline ends. From germline, CDR1 is SGHDN and CDR2 FVKESK. The CDR3 region is CASSQLFGGYTF. The CDR3 coding sequence is TGTGCCAGCAGCCAATTGTTTGGGGGCTACACCTTC.

About this clonotype: A much larger clone differs from this one at a single base, so this may be a read error. This chain connects TRBV20-1 to TRBJ2-7, with 11 bases matching TRBD2. Germline V gene sequence: CDR1 DFQATT, CDR2 SNEGSKA (reference sequence). This CDR3 has 14 amino acids. In nucleotides, the CDR3 is TGCAGTGCTAGATTTAGCGGGAGGGCCTACGAGCCGTACTTC. The encoded protein is CSARFSGRAYEPYF.

This clonotype has a count of ten or more. This rearrangement joins TRBV29-1 to TRBJ2-3, with TRBD2 identical over 12 bases. With V trimmed by 8 bases and J by 4 bases, 7 bases remained unmatched. The CDR3 is 14 residues long. CDR1 and CDR2 (germline): SQVTM, ANQGSEA. The CDR3 region has the DNA TGCAGCCCGCGACTAGCGGGAGTCCCAGATACGCAGTATTTT. It translates to CSPRLAGVPDTQYF.

This clonotype was observed many times. The J gene is TRBJ1-2, the V gene TRBV20-1, with D uncertain. Trimming stripped 5 bases from V and 8 bases from J, with 21 bases between. Germline V gene data show CDR1 as DFQATT and CDR2 as SNEGSKA (reference sequence). The CDR3 totals 14 residues. CDR3 nucleotides: TGCAGTGCTCACGCCCCGTTTCCCCCCAGGGGCTACACCTTC. Translation gives CSAHAPFPPRGYTF.

This clonotype was observed at least ten times. The V and J genes are TRBV6-1 and TRBJ2-7; 10 positions match TRBD2. Unmatched junction bases numbered 8, after V lost 6 bases and J lost 6 bases. The CDR3 length is 14 residues. CDR1 MNHNS and CDR2 SASEGT come from the germline V gene. CDR3 sequence: CASRRASGSLEQYF. The CDR3 DNA reads as TGTGCCAGCAGGAGAGCTAGCGGGAGCCTCGAGCAGTACTTC.

This clonotype was seen at least ten times. The V call is TRBV28, the J call TRBJ2-7; 10 nucleotides align to TRBD1. Looked up from germline, CDR1 is MDHEN and CDR2 is SYDVKM. The CDR3 spans 17 residues. The junction had 9 bases not matched to a gene; V was cut back by 1 base and J by 3 bases. The CDR3 nucleotides read TGTGCCAGCAGTTTATCCAGCCCCGGGACAGGGGTCTACGAGCAGTACTTC. This translates into CASSLSSPGTGVYEQYF.

This clonotype was seen ten or more times. CDR3 sequence (DNA): TGTGCCAGCAGCTTCCACACCGGGGAGCTGTTTTTT. This sequence encodes CASSFHTGELFF. The chain uses TRBV7-6 and TRBJ2-2; D gene uncertain. The CDR3 length is 12 residues. V dropped 3 bases and J dropped 3 bases, with 2 bases sitting between them. CDR1 and CDR2 (germline): SGHVS, FNYEAQ. The full variable domain, completed using reference TRBV7-6 and TRBJ2-2, is GAGVSQSPRYKVTKRGQDVALRCDPISGHVSLYWYRQALGQGPEFLTYFNYEAQQDKSGLPNDRFSAERPEGSISTLTIQRTEQRDSAMYRCASSFHTGELFFGEGSRLTVL.

This clonotype has just a few counts. The CDR3 region is CASIPLAGLSFF. CDR3 DNA sequence: TGTGCCAGCATACCCTTAGCCGGTCTTTCTTTCTTT. The rearrangement joins TRBV21-1 to TRBJ1-1. TRBV21-1 is an annotated pseudogene. The CDR3 has 12 amino acids.

This clonotype was seen more than once but under ten times. This chain uses TRBV18 with TRBJ2-3; TRBD1 is a possible D gene (6 bases). The germline V and J ends were trimmed by 0 bases and 4 bases, with 8 bases remaining between them. Germline V gene lookup returns CDR1 KGHSH and CDR2 LQKENI. There are 14 residues in the CDR3. The CDR3 reads CASSPPGTPDTQYF. The CDR3 DNA sequence: TGTGCCAGCTCACCACCTGGGACACCAGATACGCAGTATTTT.

This clonotype was seen ten or more times. The chain links TRBV6-5 to TRBJ1-1; D is unclear. Germline CDR1 reads MNHEY; CDR2 reads SVGAGI. The CDR3 is 12 residues long. Deletions cut 2 bases from V and 5 bases from J, with 6 bases between. The CDR3, as DNA: TGTGCCAGCAGTTACACCGGGACTGAAGCTTTCTTT. This codes for CASSYTGTEAFF.

Turning to this clonotype: Being one base from a much bigger clone, this may be a read error. The genes are TRBV28 and TRBJ1-4, with D perhaps TRBD1 (6 bases). V lost 2 bases and J 7 bases, leaving 14 bases between the germline ends. The CDR3 is 15 amino acids. The V gene's germline CDR1 is MDHEN and CDR2 SYDVKM. The CDR3 is CASSLLRRGLEKLFF. The CDR3 DNA reads TGTGCCAGCAGTTTACTTCGCCGGGGGCTTGAAAAACTGTTTTTT.

V usage is TRBV5-4 and J usage is TRBJ2-2; D is possibly TRBD1 (6 bases). The CDR3 runs to 18 residues. Per germline, CDR1 SGHNT and CDR2 YYREEE (reference sequence). Trimming shortened V by 0 bases and J by 0 bases, and 15 bases separated the two germline ends. CDR3 bases: TGTGCCAGCAGCTTGGTTGGGACAAGGGCGTCGAACACCGGGGAGCTGTTTTTT. It is translated as CASSLVGTRASNTGELFF.

This clonotype was detected ten times or more. The gene calls are TRBV29-1 and TRBJ2-1, with 9 bases that match TRBD2. The CDR3 totals 15 residues. Trimming cost V 7 bases and J 8 bases; bases outside gene matches: 15. Germline CDR1 is SQVTM and CDR2 is ANQGSEA. The CDR3 sequence is CSAGAYGGRGDEQFF. Here the CDR3 DNA reads TGCAGCGCCGGGGCTTATGGCGGGAGGGGTGATGAGCAGTTCTTC.

This clonotype has at least ten counts. The rearrangement joins TRBV28 to TRBJ1-5; 9 positions agree with TRBD1. Germline trimming cut 5 bases from V and 4 bases from J; bases unmatched to any gene: 6. CDR1 and CDR2 from the germline V gene are MDHEN and SYDVKM. This CDR3 has 15 residues. CDR3 nucleotide sequence: TGTGCCAGCAGTCCACCGGGACAGGGAAATCAGCCCCAGCATTTT. Residues: CASSPPGQGNQPQHF.

This clonotype has ten or more counts. The chain recombines TRBV21-1 with TRBJ2-3. TRBV21-1 is shown as a pseudogene. The CDR3 runs to 16 residues. CDR3 sequence (DNA): TGTGCCAGCAGCAAAGGCTTGAGTCTGCACACAGATACGCAGTATTTT. Its translation is CASSKGLSLHTDTQYF.

In its sample, this clonotype was seen many times. This sequence joins TRBV7-8 and TRBJ1-2; TRBD1 matches at 11 bases. Germline V gene lookup returns CDR1 SGHVS and CDR2 FQNEAQ. CDR3 length equals 15 residues. V gave up 5 bases and J gave up 5 bases; unmatched junction bases: 7. Written as DNA, the CDR3 is TGTGCCAGCAGCGAAGGACAGGGGGCACGGTATGGCTACACCTTC. Protein: CASSEGQGARYGYTF.

The chain carries TRBV14 and TRBJ2-3, with TRBD1 matching 12 bases. V was clipped by 1 base and J by 8 bases; unmatched bases: 1. Germline assignment: CDR1 SGHDN and CDR2 FVKESK. The CDR3 is 14 amino acids. The chain's CDR3 is CASSQGDRGLTQYF. The CDR3 bases are TGTGCCAGCAGCCAAGGGGACAGGGGGCTTACGCAGTATTTT.

This chain uses TRBV28 with TRBJ2-7; TRBD1 matches at 8 bases. Germline V gene sequence: CDR1 MDHEN, CDR2 SYDVKM. The CDR3 runs 15 residues. V shed 5 bases and J 3 bases; nucleotides not matched to a gene: 9. The CDR3 coding sequence is TGTGCCAGCAGTCCCCCGACAGGGGCCGGCTACGAGCAGTACTTC. Amino acid sequence: CASSPPTGAGYEQYF.

This clonotype was detected many times. The chain joins TRBV6-2 or TRBV6-3 to TRBJ2-1; 10 bases line up with TRBD2. The CDR3 is 15 amino acids. The germline V gene has CDR1 MNHEY and CDR2 SVGEGT. V gave up 5 bases and J gave up 4 bases; unmatched junction bases: 5. The CDR3: CASSPQRGGYNEQFF. The CDR3 DNA reads as TGTGCCAGCAGTCCCCAGCGGGGGGGATACAATGAGCAGTTCTTC.

As for this clonotype: A single base separates this from a much larger clone, so it may be a read error. The V and J genes are TRBV7-8 and TRBJ2-5; D is perhaps TRBD2 (7 bases). Looked up from germline, CDR1 is SGHVS and CDR2 is FQNEAQ. CDR3 length: 14 amino acids. CDR3 loop: CASSAVTESGGRSF. DNA for the CDR3: TGTGCCAGCAGCGCAGTGACGGAGTCGGGGGGCAGGAGCTTC.

This clonotype was detected many times. This rearrangement joins TRBV4-1 to TRBJ1-5; 9 nucleotides agree with TRBD1. Germline V gives CDR1 MGHRA, CDR2 YSYEKL. The CDR3 is made up of 18 amino acids. The V and J ends lost 3 bases and 0 bases, in that order; junction bases with no gene match: 9. CDR3 residues: CASSQGRDRADSNQPQHF. The CDR3 nucleotides are TGCGCCAGCAGCCAGGGGAGGGACAGGGCTGATAGCAATCAGCCCCAGCATTTT.

This clonotype was recorded many times. The chain recombines TRBV13 with TRBJ2-3, with a possible D match to TRBD2 (5 bases). V lost 6 bases, J lost 2 bases, and 18 bases lay in between. The CDR3 extends over 16 amino acids. Germline CDR1 and CDR2: PRHDT and FYEKMQ (reference sequence). The CDR3 nucleotides are TGTGCCAGCAGAACCGAAACCGGGGTACTCACAGATACGCAGTATTTT. Amino acid sequence: CASRTETGVLTDTQYF.

This clonotype was recorded a few times. This chain links TRBV6-1 with TRBJ2-6; D remains ambiguous. The CDR3 length is 18 residues. Trimming removed 6 bases at V and 1 base at J, with 19 bases between. CDR1 is MNHNS and CDR2 is SASEGT in the germline V gene. CDR3 region: CASRGFLRPSSGANVLTF. CDR3 bases: TGTGCCAGCAGGGGGTTCCTTAGACCATCTTCTGGGGCCAACGTCCTGACTTTC.

This clonotype was observed at least ten times. V is TRBV25-1 and J is TRBJ2-1; no definite D call. Germline V CDR1 and CDR2: MGHDK, SYGVNS. V was shortened by 6 bases and J by 0 bases, with 12 bases between the two germline ends. This CDR3 contains 15 residues. DNA for the CDR3: TGTGCCAGCAGGGCCAGCTCGAGCTCCTACAATGAGCAGTTCTTC. This codes for CASRASSSSYNEQFF.

This clonotype came up many times. The chain carries TRBV5-1 and TRBJ2-5; unclear D gene. Germline V gene sequence: CDR1 SGHRS, CDR2 YFSETQ. With 0 bases removed from V and 3 bases from J, the gap between germline ends came to 18 bases. This CDR3 is 17 amino acids long. Here the CDR3 reads CASSLVISLQPKETQYF. For the CDR3, the DNA is TGCGCCAGCAGCTTGGTCATTAGCCTACAACCGAAAGAGACCCAGTACTTC.

This chain connects TRBV9 to TRBJ2-7, with 9 bases that match TRBD2. From germline, CDR1 is SGDLS and CDR2 YYNGEE. The CDR3 runs to 15 residues. The J segment lost 0 bases and the V segment lost 0 bases, leaving 1 base of the junction unmatched. The CDR3 DNA is TGTGCCAGCAGCGTAGGGACTAGCGACTCCTACGAGCAGTACTTC. Protein: CASSVGTSDSYEQYF.

At least ten counts were recorded for this clonotype. V usage is TRBV27 and J usage is TRBJ2-7, with 7 positions matching TRBD2. V gave up 3 bases and J gave up 3 bases; unmatched junction bases: 5. Germline V CDR1 and CDR2: MNHEY, SMNVEV (reference sequence). The CDR3 length is 14 residues. The CDR3 DNA reads TGTGCCAGCAGTTTTGGCGGGGGAGACTACGAGCAGTACTTC. As protein: CASSFGGGDYEQYF.

This clonotype was seen more than once but under ten times. The chain is built from TRBV25-1 and TRBJ1-6, with 10 positions matching TRBD1. Germline trimming cut 8 bases from V and 10 bases from J; bases unmatched to any gene: 11. This CDR3 spans 15 amino acids. CDR1 and CDR2 (germline): MGHDK, SYGVNS. The CDR3: CASGWGGTGDSPLHF. CDR3 DNA: TGTGCCAGCGGCTGGGGGGGGACAGGGGACTCACCCCTCCACTTT.